Below, one T cell receptor beta chain is given with its context. Original handling: Nucleated cell number was recorded as an estimate derived from reference gene primer amplification. TCRdb's table, derived via immunoSEQ multiplex PCR, lists solely in-frame clones and lacks some. The DNA was the basis for D and trimming; V, J and clone size are from that table. Among some 60,000 clones listed, roughly 93% were seen once. The sample is drawn from a study of blood T cell repertoires in COVID-19. For the study at large: Acute-phase and convalescent COVID-19 samples originated in the United States, Italy and Spain.

Trimming removed 2 bases from V and 2 bases from J; junction bases left unmatched: 7. CDR3 length: 17 amino acids. Germline CDR1 reads KGHSH; CDR2 reads LQKENI. This receptor was obtained from a human donor in a cohort sampled during active COVID-19. The sequenced sample consisted of peripheral blood. The chain uses TRBV18 and TRBJ2-3, with 10 bases identical to TRBD2. The CDR3 coding sequence is TGTGCCAGCTCACCAGTCCCGACTAGCGGGTACACAGATACGCAGTATTTT. Translation gives CASSPVPTSGYTDTQYF.